These 9 T cell receptor beta chains came from one sample sequenced in a study of CD8 T cells in ankylosing spondylitis. TCRdb independently ran MiXCR on the 5' RACE reads; one entry per CDR3 protein. Here the sample spans more than 250,000 distinct CDR3 sequences, around 10% being singletons. Input material: blood, either unsorted or a sorted T cell fraction (not recorded which). These TCRs come from a female donor with ankylosing spondylitis or in good health (not recorded which).

This clonotype was counted many times. For the CDR3, the DNA is TGTGCCAGCTCACCACCGGACAGGGGGCTCTGCTTCTTT. Its protein is CASSPPDRGLCFF. The V call is TRBV18, the J call TRBJ1-1; 11 positions agree with TRBD1. The V and J ends lost 0 bases and 14 bases, in that order; junction bases with no gene match: 5. Germline V gene lookup returns CDR1 KGHSH and CDR2 LQKENI. The CDR3 is 13 residues long.

This chain connects TRBV20-1 to TRBJ2-1; 10 positions agree with TRBD2. The CDR3 is 15 residues long. Germline CDR1 reads DFQATT; CDR2 reads SNEGSKA (reference sequence). The V gene end was trimmed by 6 bases and the J gene end by 6 bases; junction bases not matched to a gene: 11. The CDR3 DNA sequence: TGCAGTGCCGCCCCACTAGCGGGACGCCCCAATGAGCAGTTCTTC. Amino acids: CSAAPLAGRPNEQFF.

The rearrangement uses TRBV20-1 and TRBJ1-3; D is unclear. The V end lost 2 bases, the J end lost 9 bases, and 23 bases lay between the germline ends. The CDR3 spans 16 residues. Looked up from germline, CDR1 is DFQATT and CDR2 is SNEGSKA (reference sequence). CDR3 sequence (DNA): TGCAGTGCTAGAAACGAAGAATTATGGATAACGAGCACCATATATTTT. It codes for CSARNEELWITSTIYF.

This clonotype was recorded many times. V usage is TRBV20-1 and J usage is TRBJ2-2, with TRBD2 identical over 8 bases. Germline-derived CDR1 and CDR2 are DFQATT and SNEGSKA (reference sequence). The CDR3 is 16 residues long. The J segment lost 4 bases and the V segment lost 0 bases, leaving 7 bases of the junction unmatched. The CDR3 DNA reads as TGCAGTGCTAGAGATTCTTCGGGAGGGCCCACCGGGGAGCTGTTTTTT. Its protein product is CSARDSSGGPTGELFF.

This clonotype has a handful of counts. This rearrangement joins TRBV2 to TRBJ2-3; TRBD2 might be the D (6 bases). This CDR3 contains 13 residues. In germline, CDR1 is SNHLY, CDR2 FYNNEI. With 8 bases removed from V and 2 bases from J, the gap between germline ends came to 11 bases. CDR3 amino acids: CASGRGITDTQYF. The CDR3 DNA is TGTGCCAGCGGGCGGGGAATCACAGATACGCAGTATTTT.

This clonotype was counted a few times. The chain combines TRBV30 with TRBJ2-3; 7 positions match TRBD1. V lost 7 bases and J lost 7; bases outside the gene matches: 11. The V gene's germline CDR1 is GTSNPN and CDR2 SVGIG (reference sequence). The CDR3 loop spans 13 amino acids. CDR3 residues: CASTGSGVNTQYF. CDR3 DNA: TGTGCCTCGACAGGGAGCGGTGTGAATACGCAGTATTTT. Full variable domain (outside the CDR3, taken from reference TRBV30 and TRBJ2-3): SQTIHQWPATLVQPVGSPLSLECTVEGTSNPNLYWYRQAAGRGLQLLFYSVGIGQISSEVPQNLSASRPQDRQFILSSKKLLLSDSGFYLCASTGSGVNTQYFGPGTRLTVL.

This clonotype showed up just once. The chain recombines TRBV9 with TRBJ2-5; D possibly corresponds to TRBD1 (6 bases). Between the trimmed V and J ends, which lost 4 bases and 4 bases, there was a span of 17 bases. Per germline, CDR1 SGDLS and CDR2 YYNGEE. There are 15 residues in the CDR3. For the CDR3, the DNA is TGTGCCAGCAGCCGCATTCCGACAGGAAGAGAGACCCAGTACTTC. Translation gives CASSRIPTGRETQYF.

This clonotype was found many times. V gene TRBV11-2 combines with J gene TRBJ2-7; TRBD2 agrees at 10 bases. Germline V CDR1 and CDR2: SGHAT, FQNNGV. Unmatched junction bases numbered 5, after V lost 0 bases and J lost 6 bases. CDR3 length: 15 amino acids. CDR3 nucleotides: TGTGCCAGCAGCTTAGATTGGGGGACTAGCGTCGAGCAGTACTTC. Translating gives CASSLDWGTSVEQYF.

As for this clonotype: One end of the junction is discordant with germline, which a read error may explain. This chain joins TRBV5-1 and TRBJ1-4; D is unresolved. The CDR3 length is 15 residues. CDR1 SGHRS and CDR2 YFSETQ come from the germline V gene. The chain's CDR3 is CPSSLDPDQIEKLFF. As DNA, the CDR3 is TGCCCCAGCAGCTTGGATCCGGACCAAATCGAAAAACTGTTTTTT. The whole variable domain, filled in from reference TRBV5-1 and TRBJ1-4, reads KAGVTQTPRYLIKTRGQQVTLSCSPISGHRSVSWYQQTPGQGLQFLFEYFSETQRNKGNFPGRFSGRQFSNSRSEMNVSTLELGDSALYLCPSSLDPDQIEKLFFGSGTQLSVL.